The clone carrying this T cell receptor (beta chain) appeared a single time. This sample stems from a study of blood T cell repertoires in COVID-19. At the level of the study: Some COVID-19 samples were acute and others convalescent; all came from the United States, Italy and Spain. T cells, B-cell-depleted T cells, or PBMCs supplied cDNA or gDNA.

The CDR3 loop spans 16 amino acids. Per the germline V gene, CDR1 is SGHDT and CDR2 is YYEEEE. Trimming pared 0 bases from V and 0 bases from J, leaving 12 bases between. Original processing methods: Cell counts per sample came from amplifying reference gene primers. Assay used: immunoSEQ multiplex PCR; TCRdb lists only in-frame clones, some missing. V and J calls and clone size follow that table, whereas D and trimming were derived from the DNA. The top ten hold about 1.9% of the sample, which has some 97,000 clones, 91% seen once. This TCR came from a man in his forties or fifties with active COVID-19. V usage is TRBV5-6 and J usage is TRBJ1-1; the D gene is possibly TRBD1 (5 bases). Sequencing was performed on peripheral blood. CDR3 amino acids: CASSLAPRGVNTEAFF. The CDR3, as DNA: TGTGCCAGCAGCTTGGCCCCTCGGGGGGTGAACACTGAAGCTTTCTTT.